The source of this T cell receptor beta chain is a study of human T cells and chemical hapten exposure. Study information: The patient population, which was mostly female, had alopecia areata, totalis or universalis.

This clonotype occurred many times. The antigen is unknown. Time point reported: pre-sensitization, week 0. Treatment denoted: therapeutic diphenylcyclopropenone sensitization with weekly scalp DPC. Blood was collected ahead of every patch test applied. Study findings and constraints: Expanded TCR counts at PT1 went up together with patch test score, a positive correlation.

For the library, individual cDNA molecules each received unique molecular identifiers. TCRdb fed the RACE reads into MiXCR, producing one record per CDR3 protein. The sample includes some 400,000 distinct CDR3 sequences, more than 4.5% of them seen just once. V lost 8 bases, J lost 7 bases, and 9 bases lay in between. The V gene's germline CDR1 is MNHEY and CDR2 SMNVEV (reference sequence). The CDR3 is 12 residues long. This TCR came from a woman aged 45-59 years with alopecia areata. Some clones in this sample may be carry-over from other donors' samples. The chain is built from TRBV27 and TRBJ1-6; D may be TRBD1 (6 bases). Source: whole blood, taken in connection with sensitization to the hapten diphenylcyclopropenone (DPC). CDR3 sequence: CASRQDNSPLHF. For the CDR3, the DNA is TGTGCCAGCCGACAGGACAATTCACCCCTCCACTTT.